This T cell receptor beta chain was sequenced during a study of blood T cells in healthy people across ages. Russia was home to the donors, healthy Caucasian individuals aged 6 to 90. Researchers report isolating at least 6.5 million PBMCs per sample. The germline V gene has CDR1 SQVTM and CDR2 ANQGSEA. V was clipped by 8 bases and J by 6 bases, with 16 bases between them. The CDR3 totals 12 residues. Using a J-beta primer mix together with a sample-barcoded 5' primer, a second PCR was run for roughly 7 to 12 cycles. Sequencing yielded, for each sample, at least 2.5 million paired-end reads carrying CDR3. TCRdb passed the 5' RACE reads through MiXCR, listing each CDR3 protein once. The data show 270,000 or so distinct CDR3 sequences, with 27% seen just once and approximately 29% held by the top ten. The study's findings and limits: PBMCs left unsorted prevented a conclusive naive versus antigen-experienced comparison.

This clonotype was observed at least ten times. Antigen unknown. The chain is built from TRBV29-1 and TRBJ1-1; no firm D call. This receptor was identified in a woman aged 70-85 years in good health. Specimen: blood. CDR3 sequence reads: CSIKRTGPEAFF. Written as DNA, the CDR3 is TGCAGCATAAAAAGGACCGGACCTGAAGCTTTCTTT.